Listed below are T cell receptor beta chains from one sample, sequenced in a study of Ad26.COV2.S vaccination and SARS-CoV-2 variants. Some clones are missing from TCRdb's copy, which holds only in-frame ones; the method was immunoSEQ multiplex PCR. The data hold roughly 300,000 clones, with roughly 90% observed a single time. Sequenced here: peripheral blood, sampled in a trial of Ad26.COV2.S vaccine versus placebo. These receptors all stem from a person between 18 and 60 years old who received the Ad26.COV2.S COVID-19 vaccine or a placebo. Both conserved end residues are part of each CDR3. The order of the fields is V gene, CDR3 protein.

TRBV27 | CASSLTSVGEQYF
TRBV2 | CAIQTSEGYEQYF
TRBV29-1 | CSAPLLATTNEQFF
TRBV19 | CASRPSGNTEAFF
TRBV4-1 | CASSQEGQGTDTQYF
TRBV6-4 | CASKKSGLATSTDTQYF
TRBV6-5 | CASRPPGQSNSPLHF
TRBV10-2 | CASIATPYQETQYF
TRBV2 | CASSPIAGGAYNEQFF
TRBV6-1 | CASSEGTGRRYTF
TRBV27 | CASSFTGKNSPLHF
TRBV5-1 | CASSLDGGASYNEQFF
TRBV6-1 | CASSEGGQTEQYF
TRBV9 | CASSVDDGRSYEQYF
TRBV28 | CASSLMTGGRYEQYF
TRBV27 | CASSRGRYSYEQYF
TRBV6-6 | CASSYKVNTEAFF
TRBV19 | CASSIVQAPGGEQFF
TRBV5-4 | CASSLGDRANTGELFF